One sample yielded the 8 T cell receptor beta chains listed below, sequenced in a study of early stage breast cancer tumors. TCRdb keeps only in-frame clones here, not all; method: immunoSEQ multiplex PCR. The sample has around 28,000 clones; approximately 54% are singletons. Specimen: breast tumor tissue. The receptors stem from a person aged 50 to 59 with breast cancer.

V usage is TRBV23-1 and J usage is TRBJ2-7; maybe TRBD1 (6 bases). TRBV23-1 qualifies as an ORF whose function is uncertain. The ends were cut back, 1 base at V and 2 bases at J, with 6 bases in the middle. The CDR3 runs to 13 residues. CDR3 residues: CASSQWDTYEQYF. CDR3 in DNA: TGCGCCAGCAGTCAATGGGACACCTACGAGCAGTACTTC.

The CDR3 loop is CASLSHARGGNTIYF. CDR3 DNA sequence: TGTGCCAGCCTCTCCCACGCCAGGGGCGGAAACACCATATATTTT. This rearrangement joins TRBV28 to TRBJ1-3; maybe TRBD1 (6 bases). Trimming removed 8 bases at V and 4 bases at J, with 18 bases between. CDR3 length: 15 amino acids. Germline V gives CDR1 MDHEN, CDR2 SYDVKM. The variable domain in full, completed from reference TRBV28 and TRBJ1-3, reads DVKVTQSSRYLVKRTGEKVFLECVQDMDHENMFWYRQDPGLGLRLIYFSYDVKMKEKGDIPEGYSVSREKKERFSLILESASTNQTSMYLCASLSHARGGNTIYFGEGSWLTVV.

This chain connects TRBV7-9 to TRBJ1-3, with D tentatively TRBD1 (5 bases). Germline loops: CDR1 SEHNR, CDR2 FQNEAQ (reference sequence). Trimming pared 3 bases from V and 4 bases from J, leaving 10 bases between. This CDR3 region has 14 residues. CDR3 in DNA: TGTGCCAGCAGCTTTCGGGGGGGAGGAAACACCATATATTTT. Translation: CASSFRGGGNTIYF.

J is TRBJ1-5 and V is TRBV27; no clear D. CDR1 and CDR2 from the germline V gene are MNHEY and SMNVEV (reference sequence). This CDR3 has 15 residues. V was cut by 3 bases and J by 0 bases, with 9 bases left in between. CDR3 residues: CASSLAGYSNQPQHF. DNA for the CDR3: TGTGCCAGCAGTTTGGCGGGGTATAGCAATCAGCCCCAGCATTTT.

The V and J genes are TRBV12-5 and TRBJ1-2; a possible D gene is TRBD1 (6 bases). This CDR3 comprises 18 residues. Trimming left V 0 bases short and J 0 bases short, with 17 bases between. Looked up from germline, CDR1 is LGHNT and CDR2 is FRNRAP. CDR3 nucleotide sequence: TGTGCTAGTGGTTTGGTACTGGGGGGGCGGCCCTCTAACTATGGCTACACCTTC. Translated: CASGLVLGGRPSNYGYTF.

This clone was seen a few times. The gene calls are TRBV6-5 and TRBJ1-2; 8 bases align to TRBD1. Trimming removed 8 bases from V and 4 bases from J; junction bases left unmatched: 0. The CDR3 extends over 11 amino acids. Per the germline V gene, CDR1 is MNHEY and CDR2 is SVGAGI. CDR3 coding DNA: TGTGCCAGCGGGACAGGCTATGGCTACACCTTC. Translation gives CASGTGYGYTF.

The V gene is TRBV13, the J gene TRBJ2-7; TRBD2 agrees at 15 bases. J lost 4 bases, V lost 5 bases, and 6 bases had no gene match. The CDR3 consists of 16 residues. CDR1 is PRHDT and CDR2 is FYEKMQ in the germline V gene (reference sequence). This CDR3 is CASSPGLAGGWYEQYF. The CDR3 DNA reads as TGTGCCAGCAGCCCAGGACTAGCGGGAGGGTGGTACGAGCAGTACTTC.

Of note for this clone: A junction boundary mismatches the germline segment, possibly from a read error. This chain connects TRBV30 to TRBJ2-7; no definite D call. This CDR3 spans 12 amino acids. Germline V gene lookup returns CDR1 GTSNPN and CDR2 SVGIG (reference sequence). The CDR3 here is CAWSVLGYGQYF. CDR3 nucleotide sequence: TGTGCCTGGAGTGTACTGGGTTACGGGCAGTACTTC.